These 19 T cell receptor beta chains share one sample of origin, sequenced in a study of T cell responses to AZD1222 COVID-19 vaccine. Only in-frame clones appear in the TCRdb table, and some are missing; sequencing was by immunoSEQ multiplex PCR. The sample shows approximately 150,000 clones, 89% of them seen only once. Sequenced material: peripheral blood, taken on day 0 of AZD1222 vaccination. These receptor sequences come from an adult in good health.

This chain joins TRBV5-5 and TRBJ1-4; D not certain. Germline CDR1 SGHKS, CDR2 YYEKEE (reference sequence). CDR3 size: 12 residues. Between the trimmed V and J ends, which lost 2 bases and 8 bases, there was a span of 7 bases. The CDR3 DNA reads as TGTGCCAGCAGCTTCGTGCTGGAAAAACTGTTTTTT. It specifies CASSFVLEKLFF.

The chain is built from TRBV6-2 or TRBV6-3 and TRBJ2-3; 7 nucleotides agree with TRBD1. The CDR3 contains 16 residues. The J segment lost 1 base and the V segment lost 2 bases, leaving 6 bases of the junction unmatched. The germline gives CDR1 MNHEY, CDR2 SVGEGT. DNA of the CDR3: TGTGCCAGCAGTTACCAACAGGGGTACGGCACAGATACGCAGTATTTT. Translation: CASSYQQGYGTDTQYF.

CDR3 bases: TGTGCCAGCTCACCACTTGGACAGGTGGAGGGCACTGAAGCTTTCTTT. Translation gives CASSPLGQVEGTEAFF. The V call is TRBV18, the J call TRBJ1-1, with TRBD1 matching over 7 bases. Losses at the gene ends were 1 base for V and 4 bases for J; bases not matched to a gene: 9. The CDR3 is 16 amino acids. Germline lookup yields CDR1 KGHSH and CDR2 LQKENI.

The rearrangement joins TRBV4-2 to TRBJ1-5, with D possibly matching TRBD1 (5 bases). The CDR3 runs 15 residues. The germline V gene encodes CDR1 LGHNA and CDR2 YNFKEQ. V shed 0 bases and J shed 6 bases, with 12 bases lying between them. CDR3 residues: CASSQEVGGGQPQHF. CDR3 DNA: TGTGCCAGCAGCCAAGAGGTGGGGGGTGGTCAGCCCCAGCATTTT.

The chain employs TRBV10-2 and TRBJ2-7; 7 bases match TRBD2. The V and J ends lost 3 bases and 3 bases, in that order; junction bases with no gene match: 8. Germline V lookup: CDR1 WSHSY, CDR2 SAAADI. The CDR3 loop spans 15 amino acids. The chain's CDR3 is CASSDGGENLYEQYF. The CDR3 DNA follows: TGCGCCAGCAGTGATGGGGGGGAGAACCTCTACGAGCAGTACTTC.

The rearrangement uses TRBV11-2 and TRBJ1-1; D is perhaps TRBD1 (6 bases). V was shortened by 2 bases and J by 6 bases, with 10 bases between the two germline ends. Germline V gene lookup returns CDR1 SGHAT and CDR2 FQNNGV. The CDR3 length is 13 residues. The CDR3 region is CASSLNRVAEAFF. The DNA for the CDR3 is TGTGCCAGCAGCTTAAACAGGGTGGCTGAAGCTTTCTTT.

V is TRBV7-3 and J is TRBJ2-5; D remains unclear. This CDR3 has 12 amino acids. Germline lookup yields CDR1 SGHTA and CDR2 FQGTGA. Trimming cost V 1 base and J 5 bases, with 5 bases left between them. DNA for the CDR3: TGTGCCAGCAGCTTAAATATGGAGACCCAGTACTTC. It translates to CASSLNMETQYF.

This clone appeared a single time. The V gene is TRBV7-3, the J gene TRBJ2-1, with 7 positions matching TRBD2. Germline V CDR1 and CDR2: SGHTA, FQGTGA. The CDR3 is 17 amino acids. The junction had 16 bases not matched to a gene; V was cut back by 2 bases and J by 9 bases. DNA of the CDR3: TGTGCCAGCAGCTTATACGGGGGGATAACTAGCGCTGGTGAGCAGTTCTTC. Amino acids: CASSLYGGITSAGEQFF.

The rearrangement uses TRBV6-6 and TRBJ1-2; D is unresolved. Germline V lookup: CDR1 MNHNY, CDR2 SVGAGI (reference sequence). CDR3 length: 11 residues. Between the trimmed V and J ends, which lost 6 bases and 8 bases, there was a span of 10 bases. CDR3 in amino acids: CASSRERGYTF. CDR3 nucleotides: TGTGCCAGCAGCCGTGAGAGGGGCTACACCTTC.

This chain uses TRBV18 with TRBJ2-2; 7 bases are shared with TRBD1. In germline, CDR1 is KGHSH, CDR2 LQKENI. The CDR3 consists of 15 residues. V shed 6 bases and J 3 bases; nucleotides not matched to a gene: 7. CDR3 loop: CASSLQGMDTGELFF. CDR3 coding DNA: TGTGCCAGCTCCCTACAGGGGATGGACACCGGGGAGCTGTTTTTT.

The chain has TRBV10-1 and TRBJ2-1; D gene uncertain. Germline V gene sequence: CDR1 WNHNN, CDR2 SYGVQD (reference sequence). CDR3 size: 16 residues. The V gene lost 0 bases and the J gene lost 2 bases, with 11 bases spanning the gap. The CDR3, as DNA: TGCGCCAGCAGTGAGTCTCACGGATCCCCCTACAATGAGCAGTTCTTC. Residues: CASSESHGSPYNEQFF.

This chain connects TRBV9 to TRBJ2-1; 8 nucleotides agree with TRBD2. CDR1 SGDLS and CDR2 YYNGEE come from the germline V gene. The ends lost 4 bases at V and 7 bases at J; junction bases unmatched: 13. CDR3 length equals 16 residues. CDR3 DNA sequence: TGTGCCAGCAGCCCCCCGAGCGGGACTAGACGGAATGAGCAGTTCTTC. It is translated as CASSPPSGTRRNEQFF.

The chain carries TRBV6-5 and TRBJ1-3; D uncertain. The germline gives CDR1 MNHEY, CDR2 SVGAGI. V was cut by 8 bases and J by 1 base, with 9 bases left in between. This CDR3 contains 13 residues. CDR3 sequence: CASSRTSGNTIYF. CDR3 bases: TGTGCCAGCTCCCGAACATCTGGAAACACCATATATTTT.

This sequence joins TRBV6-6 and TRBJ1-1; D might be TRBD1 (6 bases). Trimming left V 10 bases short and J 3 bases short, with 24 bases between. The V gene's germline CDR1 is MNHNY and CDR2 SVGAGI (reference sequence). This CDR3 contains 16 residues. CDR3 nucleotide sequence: TGTGCCACCCTATCCCGACGACAGGTATCATACACTGAAGCTTTCTTT. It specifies CATLSRRQVSYTEAFF.

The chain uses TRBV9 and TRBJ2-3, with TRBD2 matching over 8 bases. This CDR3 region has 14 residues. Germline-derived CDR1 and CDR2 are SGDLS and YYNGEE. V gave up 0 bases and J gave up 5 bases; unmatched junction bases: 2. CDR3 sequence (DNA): TGTGCCAGCAGCGTAGTGGCGGGAGGAGATACGCAGTATTTT. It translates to CASSVVAGGDTQYF.

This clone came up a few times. The CDR3 is CASSLAVRTGGKNTEAFF. CDR3 bases: TGTGCCAGCAGCTTAGCCGTAAGGACAGGGGGCAAGAACACTGAAGCTTTCTTT. The V gene is TRBV7-2, the J gene TRBJ1-1, with 11 bases lining up with TRBD1. The CDR3 is made up of 18 amino acids. Trimming took 0 bases from V and 1 from J; bases not matched to a gene: 7. Germline V gene data show CDR1 as SGHTA and CDR2 as FQGNSA.

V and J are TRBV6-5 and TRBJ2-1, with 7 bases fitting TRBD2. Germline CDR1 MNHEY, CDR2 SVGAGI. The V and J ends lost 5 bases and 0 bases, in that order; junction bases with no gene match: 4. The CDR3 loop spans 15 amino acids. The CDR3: CASSLAASSYNEQFF. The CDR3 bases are TGTGCCAGCAGTCTAGCGGCAAGCTCCTACAATGAGCAGTTCTTC.

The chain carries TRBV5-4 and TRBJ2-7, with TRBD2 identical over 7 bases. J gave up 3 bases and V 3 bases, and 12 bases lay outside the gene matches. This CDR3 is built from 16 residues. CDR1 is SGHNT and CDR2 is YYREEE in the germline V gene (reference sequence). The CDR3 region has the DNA TGTGCCAGCAGCTCTGGTGGGGGGGTGGCTTTCTACGAGCAGTACTTC. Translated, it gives CASSSGGGVAFYEQYF.

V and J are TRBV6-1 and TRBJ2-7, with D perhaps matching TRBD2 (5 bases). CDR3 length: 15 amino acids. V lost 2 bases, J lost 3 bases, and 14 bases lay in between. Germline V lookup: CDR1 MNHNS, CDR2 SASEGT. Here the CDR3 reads CASSEQNGRDYEQYF. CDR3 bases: TGTGCCAGCAGTGAACAAAACGGCCGGGACTACGAGCAGTACTTC.